One and the same sample provided the 13 T cell receptor beta chains below, sequenced in a study of cytomegalovirus exposure and HLA in healthy donors listed by TCRdb under 2017. Library preparation used the immunoSEQ multiplex PCR assay. TCRdb mirrors the immuneACCESS table, restricted to in-frame sequences. Some clones are absent from its copies; in checked studies, under half trace to an unresolved V gene, and the reason for the others is unknown. Within this sample are a few hundred thousand clones, with over 70% of them counted one time only. Clones ranked in the top ten supply over 13% of the sample. The specimen sequenced was PBMCs. Source of these receptors: a young woman in good health and CMV-seropositive.

CDR3 bases: TGTGCCAGCAGTTACCACGGGACTTTGAACACTGAAGCTTTCTTT. This translates into CASSYHGTLNTEAFF. V usage is TRBV6-5 and J usage is TRBJ1-1; tentatively, D is TRBD1 (5 bases). Looked up from germline, CDR1 is MNHEY and CDR2 is SVGAGI. The CDR3 is 15 amino acids. V lost 2 bases to trimming and J lost 0 bases, with 10 bases between them.

V and J are TRBV27 and TRBJ2-2, with D perhaps matching TRBD1 (5 bases). Germline V gene lookup returns CDR1 MNHEY and CDR2 SMNVEV (reference sequence). The CDR3 spans 11 residues. Trimming stripped 8 bases from V and 5 bases from J, with 6 bases between. As DNA, the CDR3 is TGTGCCAGCGGGGCGACCGGGGAGCTGTTTTTT. Translated: CASGATGELFF.

This clone was observed a few times. The chain couples TRBV7-6 to TRBJ1-3; D is undetermined. In germline, CDR1 is SGHVS, CDR2 FNYEAQ. The CDR3 covers 16 residues. Trimming took 2 bases from V and 2 from J, leaving 13 bases between them. The CDR3 bases are TGTGCCAGCAGCTTACCTGGCCGAGGGACTGGAAACACCATATATTTT. Amino acids: CASSLPGRGTGNTIYF.

V gene TRBV5-1 combines with J gene TRBJ2-7; D not resolved. CDR3 length equals 18 residues. The germline V and J ends were trimmed by 1 base and 3 bases, with 23 bases remaining between them. CDR1 and CDR2 from the germline V gene are SGHRS and YFSETQ. This CDR3 is CASSLSSVFEPIRYEQYF. As DNA, the CDR3 is TGCGCCAGCAGCTTGTCTTCAGTCTTTGAACCTATTCGCTACGAGCAGTACTTC. Looking up the rest from reference TRBV5-1 and TRBJ2-7 gives the full variable domain: KAGVTQTPRYLIKTRGQQVTLSCSPISGHRSVSWYQQTPGQGLQFLFEYFSETQRNKGNFPGRFSGRQFSNSRSEMNVSTLELGDSALYLCASSLSSVFEPIRYEQYFGPGTRLTVT.

This chain links TRBV18 with TRBJ2-1, with 8 bases that match TRBD2. The V and J ends lost 6 bases and 16 bases, in that order; junction bases with no gene match: 14. CDR1 is KGHSH and CDR2 is LQKENI in the germline V gene. The CDR3 runs 13 residues. CDR3 DNA sequence: TGTGCCAGCTCCCAGACTGAGGGAGCGGGAGTCTTCTTC. This codes for CASSQTEGAGVFF.

In this sample, this clone turned up a few times. The rearrangement joins TRBV19 to TRBJ1-5; D is unresolved. The CDR3 consists of 16 residues. V was shortened by 4 bases and J by 4 bases, with 17 bases between the two germline ends. CDR1 is LNHDA, CDR2 SQIVND, per germline (reference sequence). The CDR3 is CASSNPHTATNQPQHF. The DNA of the CDR3 is TGTGCCAGTAGTAACCCCCACACAGCTACGAATCAGCCCCAGCATTTT.

The chain couples TRBV30 to TRBJ1-2; possibly TRBD1 for D (6 bases). Per germline, CDR1 GTSNPN and CDR2 SVGIG (reference sequence). The CDR3 is 14 amino acids. V was clipped by 4 bases and J by 4 bases, with 16 bases between them. The CDR3 DNA sequence: TGTGCCTGGACTTATGGGGGCCGGGTCTATGGCTACACCTTC. As protein: CAWTYGGRVYGYTF.

The V call is TRBV5-1, the J call TRBJ1-2, with a possible D match to TRBD1 (6 bases). Germline V CDR1 and CDR2: SGHRS, YFSETQ. V gave up 4 bases and J gave up 4 bases, with 17 bases separating them. CDR3 size: 15 residues. The chain's CDR3 is CASSQTADSSYGYTF. The CDR3 DNA is TGCGCCAGCAGCCAAACCGCGGACAGTTCCTATGGCTACACCTTC.

The chain uses TRBV11-2 and TRBJ1-2; 12 nucleotides align to TRBD1. Germline assignment: CDR1 SGHAT and CDR2 FQNNGV. The CDR3 runs 16 residues. V lost 2 bases to trimming and J lost 8 bases; unmatched junction nucleotides: 9. The CDR3 nucleotides read TGTGCCAGCAGCTTAACACCGGGACAGGGGGCACGGGGCTACACCTTC. This encodes CASSLTPGQGARGYTF.

In regard to this clone: The junction departs from germline at one end; a sequencing error may be responsible. This chain links TRBV30 with TRBJ1-2; D unclear. The CDR3 spans 11 residues. CDR1 is GTSNPN and CDR2 is SVGIG in the germline V gene (reference sequence). CDR3 in amino acids: CAWSVWAVYNF. CDR3 DNA: TGTGCCTGGAGTGTCTGGGCGGTCTACAACTTC.

For the CDR3, the DNA is TGTGCCAGCAGCCCAAATGGGGGTGGCTATGGCTACACCTTC. This gives the protein CASSPNGGGYGYTF. The chain combines TRBV11-3 with TRBJ1-2, with TRBD1 as a possible D gene (5 bases). The V gene lost 5 bases and the J gene lost 4 bases, with 14 bases spanning the gap. This CDR3 has 14 amino acids. CDR1 is SGHNT, CDR2 YENEEA, per germline. The variable domain in full, completed from reference TRBV11-3 and TRBJ1-2, reads EAGVVQSPRYKIIEKKQPVAFWCNPISGHNTLYWYLQNLGQGPELLIRYENEEAVDDSQLPKDRFSAERLKGVDSTLKIQPAELGDSAVYLCASSPNGGGYGYTFGSGTRLTVV.

The V call is TRBV6-6, the J call TRBJ2-1; 7 bases match TRBD2. The germline CDR1 and CDR2 sequences are MNHNY and SVGAGI (reference sequence). The V segment lost 8 bases and the J segment 2 bases; nucleotides outside the gene matches: 12. The CDR3 loop spans 16 amino acids. The CDR3 reads CASWIAGERPYNEQFF. DNA for the CDR3: TGTGCCAGCTGGATCGCGGGAGAGCGCCCCTACAATGAGCAGTTCTTC.

The chain couples TRBV6-5 to TRBJ2-7, with TRBD1 identical over 9 bases. V trimming: 6 bases; J trimming: 2 bases; junction bases outside the gene matches: 5. Germline CDR1 MNHEY, CDR2 SVGAGI. The CDR3 has 14 residues. The CDR3 here is CASRGTGRTYEQYF. The DNA of the CDR3 is TGTGCCAGCAGAGGGACAGGGCGAACCTACGAGCAGTACTTC.